The entry below describes one T cell receptor beta chain. Original data processing: How many nucleated cells were present was estimated from reference gene primer amplification. Method: immunoSEQ multiplex PCR; TCRdb's copy keeps in-frame clones and lacks some. That table supplies the V and J calls and clone size; D and trimming were determined from the DNA. In the table there are 90,000 to 150,000 clones, around three quarters of which are singletons. The data stem from a study of blood T cell repertoires in COVID-19. About the study: Spain, Italy and the United States supplied samples that represented acute and convalescent COVID-19. PBMCs, B-cell-depleted T cells, or T cells were the source of the cDNA or gDNA that made up the material.

Per germline, CDR1 SEHNR and CDR2 FQNEAQ (reference sequence). Unmatched junction bases numbered 12, after V lost 11 bases and J lost 5 bases. There are 14 residues in the CDR3. This TCR was sampled from an elderly woman with acute or convalescent COVID-19. The sequenced sample was peripheral blood. This rearrangement joins TRBV7-9 to TRBJ2-5; 9 bases fit TRBD2. The CDR3 is CAGGPGLASETQYF. The CDR3 bases are TGTGCCGGCGGCCCGGGACTAGCTTCGGAGACCCAGTACTTC.